These 2 T cell receptor beta chains were all obtained from the same sample, sequenced in a study of CD8 T cells in Susac syndrome. The RNA, roughly 0.5 to 1 ug, was put through reverse transcription using random hexamers. MiXCR, run by TCRdb on the immunoSEQ multiplex PCR reads, gives a single entry per CDR3 protein. Here the sample spans about 120,000 distinct CDR3 sequences, around 94% being singletons. Specimen: CD8+ T cells from PBMCs. The receptor source for this set is a human donor with Susac syndrome.

The chain carries TRBV4-3 and TRBJ1-1, with a possible D match to TRBD1 (5 bases). V was clipped by 0 bases and J by 4 bases, with 9 bases between them. The V gene's germline CDR1 is LGHNA and CDR2 YSLEER. This CDR3 spans 14 amino acids. CDR3 region: CASSQEPGSTEAFF. The CDR3 region has the DNA TGCGCCAGCAGCCAAGAGCCAGGGAGCACTGAAGCTTTCTTT.

The chain combines TRBV15 with TRBJ1-2; 11 bases match TRBD1. Germline lookup yields CDR1 LNHNV and CDR2 YYDKDF (reference sequence). This CDR3 contains 17 residues. V was clipped by 7 bases and J by 7 bases; unmatched bases: 17. The CDR3 region has the DNA TGTGCCACCACTAAAAGCTCCCCGGACAGGGGGCTACTTGGCTACACCTTC. Protein sequence: CATTKSSPDRGLLGYTF.